Each of the 21 T cell receptor beta chains below was sequenced from the same sample in a study of blood T cell repertoires in COVID-19. The protocol was immunoSEQ multiplex PCR, while the TCRdb copy is restricted to in-frame clones and leaves out a portion. The sample lists 110,000 to 150,000 clones, around 86% occurring once. The sample taken for sequencing was PBMCs or T cells enriched from blood (not recorded which). The receptors stem from a man aged 45-65 years who had recovered from COVID-19.

J is TRBJ1-2 and V is TRBV4-1, with 7 bases lining up with TRBD1. Germline lookup yields CDR1 MGHRA and CDR2 YSYEKL. The CDR3 is 15 residues long. V trimming: 0 bases; J trimming: 3 bases; junction bases outside the gene matches: 4. CDR3 in amino acids: CASSQEEQGHYGYTF. The CDR3 nucleotides are TGCGCCAGCAGCCAAGAGGAACAGGGGCACTATGGCTACACCTTC.

The sample holds a few counts of this clone. The chain combines TRBV4-1 with TRBJ1-1, with 7 bases that match TRBD1. The J segment lost 6 bases and the V segment lost 6 bases, leaving 7 bases of the junction unmatched. The CDR3 length is 13 residues. Germline lookup yields CDR1 MGHRA and CDR2 YSYEKL. For the CDR3, the DNA is TGCGCCAGCAGGCGTACAGGGGACGCTGAAGCTTTCTTT. This sequence encodes CASRRTGDAEAFF.

The chain recombines TRBV24-1 with TRBJ2-5, with 8 bases identical to TRBD2. The germline V gene has CDR1 KGHDR and CDR2 SFDVKD. The length of the CDR3 is 14 residues. V lost 4 bases and J lost 5; bases outside the gene matches: 5. The CDR3 DNA is TGTGCCACCAGTGAGGAGCGGGAGTGGGAGACCCAGTACTTC. Translation gives CATSEEREWETQYF.

The rearrangement uses TRBV6-6 and TRBJ1-6; 8 bases match TRBD1. CDR3 size: 18 residues. CDR1 and CDR2 from the germline V gene are MNHNY and SVGAGI (reference sequence). V lost 5 bases to trimming and J lost 4 bases; unmatched junction nucleotides: 13. CDR3 region: CASSPRTQGARYNSPLHF. The CDR3 DNA is TGTGCCAGCAGTCCCCGTACCCAGGGGGCTAGGTATAATTCACCCCTCCACTTT.

V and J are TRBV11-2 and TRBJ2-1, with D unresolved. Germline lookup yields CDR1 SGHAT and CDR2 FQNNGV. Deletions cut 3 bases from V and 5 bases from J, with 14 bases between. The CDR3 runs 15 residues. CDR3 in amino acids: CASSFRRLENNEQFF. CDR3 DNA sequence: TGTGCCAGCAGCTTTAGGCGCTTGGAGAACAATGAGCAGTTCTTC.

The chain joins TRBV3-1 (or the pseudogene TRBV3-2) to TRBJ2-3; 8 bases map to TRBD2. This CDR3 comprises 17 residues. V was pared by 0 bases and J by 1 base, with 6 bases of the junction left unmatched. The germline V gene has CDR1 LGHDT and CDR2 YNNKEL (reference sequence). Written as DNA, the CDR3 is TGTGCCAGCAGCCAAGATATTCGGCGGGGGGGCACAGATACGCAGTATTTT. Translated: CASSQDIRRGGTDTQYF.

The V call is TRBV28, the J call TRBJ1-2, with TRBD1 as a possible D gene (6 bases). The V gene's germline CDR1 is MDHEN and CDR2 SYDVKM. CDR3 length: 13 residues. The ends were cut back, 6 bases at V and 8 bases at J, with 16 bases in the middle. CDR3 sequence (DNA): TGTGCCAGCAGCCTCGAACAGGGCAGGGGCTACACCTTC. As protein: CASSLEQGRGYTF.

This clone was counted between two and nine times. This sequence joins TRBV4-2 and TRBJ2-1; 9 bases fit TRBD1. This CDR3 comprises 17 residues. V dropped 3 bases and J dropped 8; count of bases not matched to a gene: 14. The germline CDR1 and CDR2 sequences are LGHNA and YNFKEQ. The CDR3 sequence: CASSQGRGQGEADEQFF. CDR3 nucleotides: TGTGCCAGCAGCCAGGGGAGGGGACAGGGCGAGGCCGATGAGCAGTTCTTC.

This clone has a single count. This chain joins TRBV5-4 and TRBJ1-5; possible D gene TRBD1, 6 bases. Per germline, CDR1 SGHNT and CDR2 YYREEE (reference sequence). Trimming took off 4 bases at V and 2 bases at J, with 10 bases between the two ends. The length of the CDR3 is 14 residues. The CDR3 bases are TGTGCCAGCAGCGAACAGGGAGGCAATCAGCCCCAGCATTTT. It specifies CASSEQGGNQPQHF.

This rearrangement joins TRBV5-1 to TRBJ1-1; D is unclear. V lost 4 bases, J lost 1 base, and 11 bases lay in between. Germline CDR1 reads SGHRS; CDR2 reads YFSETQ. CDR3 length equals 14 residues. CDR3 region: CASSRAGKNTEAFF. Here the CDR3 DNA reads TGCGCCAGCAGCCGCGCGGGGAAGAACACTGAAGCTTTCTTT.

V is TRBV28 and J is TRBJ1-2; 10 nucleotides agree with TRBD1. With 6 bases clipped from V and 2 bases from J, the junction kept 9 bases outside the gene matches. The CDR3 runs to 16 residues. CDR1 and CDR2 from the germline V gene are MDHEN and SYDVKM. CDR3: CASRSPGQGKNYGYTF. DNA for the CDR3: TGTGCCAGCAGATCCCCGGGACAGGGGAAGAACTATGGCTACACCTTC.

V is TRBV6-2 or TRBV6-3 and J is TRBJ1-4; D perhaps matches TRBD1 (6 bases). The CDR3 covers 14 residues. Trimming removed 6 bases at V and 4 bases at J, with 12 bases between. Per the germline V gene, CDR1 is MNHEY and CDR2 is SVGEGT. The CDR3 DNA sequence: TGTGCCAGCAGCCCTACAGGGTTTAATGAAAAACTGTTTTTT. The encoded protein is CASSPTGFNEKLFF.

This clone was counted a few times. The chain employs TRBV12-5 and TRBJ1-1, with unresolved D. CDR1 is LGHNT, CDR2 FRNRAP, per germline. Trimming stripped 3 bases from V and 0 bases from J, with 11 bases between. The CDR3 is 15 residues long. CDR3 sequence: CASGLDFGMNTEAFF. The DNA for the CDR3 is TGTGCTAGTGGTTTAGACTTCGGGATGAACACTGAAGCTTTCTTT. The full variable domain, with the rest looked up from reference TRBV12-5 and TRBJ1-1, is DARVTQTPRHKVTEMGQEVTMRCQPILGHNTVFWYRQTMMQGLELLAYFRNRAPLDDSGMPKDRFSAEMPDATLATLKIQPSEPRDSAVYFCASGLDFGMNTEAFFGQGTRLTVV.

V is TRBV7-3 and J is TRBJ2-7, with D perhaps matching TRBD1 (5 bases). V dropped 3 bases and J dropped 3 bases, with 9 bases sitting between them. CDR1 SGHTA and CDR2 FQGTGA come from the germline V gene. The CDR3 length is 13 residues. CDR3 region: CASSFQGSYEQYF. CDR3 nucleotides: TGTGCCAGCAGCTTTCAGGGCAGCTACGAGCAGTACTTC.

The V gene is TRBV5-1, the J gene TRBJ2-7; D not resolved. The V end was cut by 0 bases, the J end by 3 bases, with 7 bases between. Per the germline V gene, CDR1 is SGHRS and CDR2 is YFSETQ. The CDR3 loop spans 13 amino acids. CDR3 DNA sequence: TGCGCCAGCAGCTTGGTGGGCAGCTACGAGCAGTACTTC. Its translation: CASSLVGSYEQYF.

On this clone: The identical CDR3 is also encoded by other nucleotide sequences in the sample. The genes are TRBV7-2 and TRBJ1-2, with TRBD1 as a possible D gene (5 bases). Trimming shortened V by 2 bases and J by 2 bases, and 9 bases separated the two germline ends. Germline V gene lookup returns CDR1 SGHTA and CDR2 FQGNSA. This CDR3 is 14 amino acids long. This chain's CDR3 is CASSLTQGNYGYTF. The CDR3 DNA reads as TGTGCCAGCAGCTTAACGCAGGGCAACTATGGCTACACCTTC.

A few counts support this clone. Other nucleotide sequences from this sample produce the same CDR3. The gene calls are TRBV9 and TRBJ2-7; tentatively, D is TRBD1 (5 bases). CDR1 is SGDLS, CDR2 YYNGEE, per germline. The CDR3 loop spans 12 amino acids. Trimming cost V 0 bases and J 4 bases, with 5 bases left between them. Here the CDR3 DNA reads TGTGCCAGCAGCGTAGAGGGGTACGAGCAGTACTTC. Amino acids: CASSVEGYEQYF.

V and J are TRBV13 and TRBJ2-3; D perhaps matches TRBD2 (6 bases). Germline V gene sequence: CDR1 PRHDT, CDR2 FYEKMQ (reference sequence). The CDR3 is made up of 14 amino acids. Trimming removed 4 bases from V and 3 bases from J, with 11 bases in between. CDR3 nucleotides: TGTGCCAGCAGCTCTCCCGGACTAACAGATACGCAGTATTTT. Amino acid sequence: CASSSPGLTDTQYF.

The chain links TRBV4-3 to TRBJ1-3, with 7 bases that match TRBD1. CDR1 and CDR2 from the germline V gene are LGHNA and YSLEER. The CDR3 extends over 16 amino acids. The ends lost 2 bases at V and 0 bases at J; junction bases unmatched: 4. CDR3 coding DNA: TGCGCCAGCAGCCAAACGGGGACAGACTCTGGAAACACCATATATTTT. This encodes CASSQTGTDSGNTIYF.

The V call is TRBV19, the J call TRBJ1-2; D is uncertain. The CDR3 has 16 residues. V shed 6 bases and J shed 8 bases, with 25 bases lying between them. Germline V CDR1 and CDR2: LNHDA, SQIVND (reference sequence). The CDR3 region is CASRPSWSAREGGYTF. CDR3 DNA: TGTGCCAGTAGGCCTAGCTGGTCGGCCCGAGAGGGCGGCTACACCTTC.

J is TRBJ1-4 and V is TRBV18; 8 nucleotides align to TRBD1. Germline trimming cut 4 bases from V and 2 bases from J; bases unmatched to any gene: 6. The CDR3 is 16 amino acids. From germline, CDR1 is KGHSH and CDR2 LQKENI. Here the CDR3 reads CASSRAGQGTNEKLFF. The DNA for the CDR3 is TGTGCCAGCTCACGAGCCGGACAGGGCACTAATGAAAAACTGTTTTTT.